This paragraph reports one T cell receptor beta chain. Its specificity is not known. Generated by immunoSEQ multiplex PCR, the TCRdb table keeps only in-frame clones and is missing some. The sample lists around 140,000 clones, 85% to 95% seen once, with around 10% in the top ten. Germline values: CDR1 MDHEN, CDR2 SYDVKM. Trimming cost V 3 bases and J 4 bases, with 6 bases left between them. The CDR3 contains 12 residues. The source of the sample is a study of T cell responses to AZD1222 COVID-19 vaccine. Study-level points and caveats: Females made up more of the donors, who were largely white British, and clonal diversity may have come out too low.

Sequences were derived from peripheral blood, sampled after recovery from COVID-19. This receptor was obtained from an adult who had recovered from COVID-19. V and J are TRBV28 and TRBJ1-1; D gene unclear. The CDR3 spells CASSLRPTEAFF. The CDR3 DNA reads as TGTGCCAGCAGTTTGAGGCCCACTGAAGCTTTCTTT.